A single sample gave rise to the 27 T cell receptor beta chains below, sequenced in a study of T cells expressing NK-cell markers. No DNA is given; TCRdb re-called the 5' RACE reads and lists each CDR3 protein once. This table lists 150,000 to 160,000 distinct CDR3 sequences. Sequencing used blood T cells: a sorted CD56 or NKG2C T cell subset, CD4+ or CD8+ T cells, or bulk PBMC T cells (not recorded which). These receptors all stem from a woman aged 45-60 years in good health.

The V call is TRBV6-6, the J call TRBJ1-5; absent DNA, TCRdb's TRBD1 call cannot be checked. The CDR3 covers 18 residues. Per germline, CDR1 MNHNY and CDR2 SVGAGI (reference sequence). CDR3 residues: CASSYRGETGYDNQPQHF.

The V and J genes are TRBV7-2 and TRBJ2-2; no DNA is available, so the TRBD2 call from TCRdb remains unchecked. The CDR3 is 16 residues long. Germline CDR1 and CDR2: SGHTA and FQGNSA. The CDR3 sequence is CASSLASGWTPGELFF.

The chain combines TRBV3-1 with TRBJ2-2; the D call of TRBD1 rests on TCRdb alone, since no DNA is present to check it. The CDR3 contains 15 residues. Germline loops: CDR1 LGHDT, CDR2 YNNKEL (reference sequence). The CDR3 here is CASSPPTGYTGELFF.

This chain connects TRBV12-3 or TRBV12-4 to TRBJ2-1; TCRdb's D gene call, TRBD1, goes unchecked for lack of DNA. The CDR3 has 14 residues. The chain's CDR3 is CASSKGERGNEQFF.

The chain uses TRBV20-1 and TRBJ2-1; the TCRdb call, TRBD2, lacks DNA for checking. The CDR3 has 14 amino acids. The germline CDR1 and CDR2 sequences are DFQATT and SNEGSKA (reference sequence). Here the CDR3 reads CSAVLAGGGNEQFF.

This chain connects TRBV6-4 to TRBJ2-1; as DNA is missing, the TRBD2 call by TCRdb cannot be tested. The CDR3 is 16 residues long. CDR1 is MRHNA and CDR2 is SNTAGT in the germline V gene. CDR3 residues: CASSDSLAGDYNEQFF.

The gene calls are TRBV5-8 and TRBJ2-7; the TRBD1 assignment by TCRdb is unverifiable without DNA. CDR1 SGHTS and CDR2 YDEGEE come from the germline V gene. The CDR3 spans 16 residues. The CDR3 loop reads CASSLGPGQGWYEQYF.

This chain joins TRBV19 and TRBJ2-7; the D call of TRBD2 rests on TCRdb alone, since no DNA is present to check it. CDR3 length: 11 residues. Germline assignment: CDR1 LNHDA and CDR2 SQIVND (reference sequence). This chain's CDR3 is CASQRGYEQYF.

V usage is TRBV24-1 and J usage is TRBJ2-1; as DNA is missing, the TRBD1 call by TCRdb cannot be tested. This CDR3 is 14 amino acids long. Germline V gives CDR1 KGHDR, CDR2 SFDVKD. The CDR3 region is CATRETGAGNEQFF.

The chain joins TRBV12-3 or TRBV12-4 to TRBJ2-3; without DNA, the TCRdb call of TRBD1 cannot be checked. The CDR3 totals 11 residues. CDR3 loop: CASIRGDTQYF.

The chain links TRBV24-1 to TRBJ2-1. CDR1 is KGHDR and CDR2 is SFDVKD in the germline V gene. The CDR3 is made up of 15 amino acids. CDR3 in amino acids: CATSDSSILDNEQFF.

V usage is TRBV12-3 or TRBV12-4 and J usage is TRBJ1-1. This CDR3 is 13 amino acids long. CDR3 in amino acids: CASRIGRKREAFF.

V and J are TRBV9 and TRBJ2-3; with no DNA, the TCRdb D assignment of TRBD1 cannot be verified. Germline values: CDR1 SGDLS, CDR2 YYNGEE. CDR3 length equals 15 residues. This CDR3 is CASSVEGGATDTQYF.

The CDR3 sequence is CASSLGFTSTDTQYF. The rearrangement uses TRBV7-6 and TRBJ2-3. The V gene's germline CDR1 is SGHVS and CDR2 FNYEAQ. CDR3 length: 15 amino acids. Combining the CDR3 with reference TRBV7-6 and TRBJ2-3 gives the whole variable domain GAGVSQSPRYKVTKRGQDVALRCDPISGHVSLYWYRQALGQGPEFLTYFNYEAQQDKSGLPNDRFSAERPEGSISTLTIQRTEQRDSAMYRCASSLGFTSTDTQYFGPGTRLTVL.

This rearrangement joins TRBV24-1 to TRBJ2-2; the TCRdb D gene call, TRBD2, has no DNA to confirm it. This CDR3 has 17 residues. Germline V gives CDR1 KGHDR, CDR2 SFDVKD. CDR3: CATSDLDRAVPTGELFF.

The V call is TRBV12-3 or TRBV12-4, the J call TRBJ1-5. The CDR3 runs to 13 residues. This CDR3 reads CASSGGGNQPQHF.

The chain couples TRBV27 to TRBJ2-5; TCRdb picks TRBD1, but there is no DNA to check that call. The germline V gene encodes CDR1 MNHEY and CDR2 SMNVEV (reference sequence). The CDR3 is 16 amino acids. The CDR3 sequence is CASSLLPRQGVETQYF.

The CDR3 spells CASRGQGTAFNYGYTF. The chain combines TRBV27 with TRBJ1-2; TCRdb indicates TRBD1, and absent DNA this call remains unverified. Germline V lookup: CDR1 MNHEY, CDR2 SMNVEV (reference sequence). The CDR3 sequence is 16 residues long.

This sequence joins TRBV7-9 and TRBJ2-3; TCRdb names TRBD1, which stays unverified in the absence of DNA. From germline, CDR1 is SEHNR and CDR2 FQNEAQ (reference sequence). The CDR3 runs to 17 residues. CDR3 in amino acids: CASSRPPGTGGADTQYF.

V usage is TRBV5-1 and J usage is TRBJ2-7; TCRdb calls TRBD1, which cannot be checked without DNA. Germline V lookup: CDR1 SGHRS, CDR2 YFSETQ. This CDR3 spans 15 amino acids. This CDR3 reads CASSPGGSLSQEQYF.

The CDR3 reads CASSPVDRGYEQYF. The V call is TRBV12-3 or TRBV12-4, the J call TRBJ2-7; TCRdb returns TRBD1, unconfirmable since there is no DNA. The CDR3 runs 14 residues.

The rearrangement joins TRBV20-1 to TRBJ2-7; absent DNA, TCRdb's TRBD2 call cannot be checked. This CDR3 is 13 amino acids long. Germline CDR1 DFQATT, CDR2 SNEGSKA (reference sequence). The CDR3 region is CSAPAGGPYEQYF.

Measured by frequency, this clonotype is medium-sized. The chain recombines TRBV5-1 with TRBJ1-1; TCRdb designates TRBD1, a call that cannot be tested without DNA. The CDR3 is 14 amino acids. CDR1 SGHRS and CDR2 YFSETQ come from the germline V gene. The CDR3 here is CASSLAGGYTEAFF.

The chain couples TRBV27 to TRBJ1-5. Germline CDR1 and CDR2: MNHEY and SMNVEV (reference sequence). The CDR3 contains 17 residues. CDR3 in amino acids: CASSPFRQVGGAWPQHF.

The V call is TRBV11-2, the J call TRBJ2-3. The CDR3 runs to 16 residues. In germline, CDR1 is SGHAT, CDR2 FQNNGV. The CDR3 loop reads CASSKDLGAGTDTQYF.

The gene calls are TRBV4-1 and TRBJ2-3; absent DNA, TCRdb's TRBD2 call cannot be checked. This CDR3 has 16 residues. In germline, CDR1 is MGHRA, CDR2 YSYEKL. The CDR3 sequence: CASSQEPLPGEDTQYF.

This chain connects TRBV12-3 or TRBV12-4 to TRBJ1-5. The CDR3 is 15 residues long. The chain's CDR3 is CASAFGFSGGQPQHF.